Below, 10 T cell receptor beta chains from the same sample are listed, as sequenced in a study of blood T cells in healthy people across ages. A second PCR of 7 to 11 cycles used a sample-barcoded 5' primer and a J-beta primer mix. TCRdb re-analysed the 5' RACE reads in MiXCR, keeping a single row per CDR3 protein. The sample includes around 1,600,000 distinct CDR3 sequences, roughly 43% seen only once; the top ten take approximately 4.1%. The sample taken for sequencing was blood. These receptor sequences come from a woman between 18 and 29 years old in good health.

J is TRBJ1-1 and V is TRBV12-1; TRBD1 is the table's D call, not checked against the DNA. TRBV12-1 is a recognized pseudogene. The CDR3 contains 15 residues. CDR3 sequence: CASSLVDSWFSEAFF. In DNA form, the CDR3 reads TGTGCCAGCAGCTTGGTAGACAGTTGGTTCAGTGAAGCTTTCTTT.

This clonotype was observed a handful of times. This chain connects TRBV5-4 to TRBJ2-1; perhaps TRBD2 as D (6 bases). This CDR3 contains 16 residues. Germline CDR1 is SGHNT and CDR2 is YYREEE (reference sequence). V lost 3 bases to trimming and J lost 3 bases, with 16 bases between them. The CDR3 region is CASSSNGAGFYNEQFF. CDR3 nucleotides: TGTGCCAGCAGCTCGAACGGTGCGGGGTTCTACAATGAGCAGTTCTTC.

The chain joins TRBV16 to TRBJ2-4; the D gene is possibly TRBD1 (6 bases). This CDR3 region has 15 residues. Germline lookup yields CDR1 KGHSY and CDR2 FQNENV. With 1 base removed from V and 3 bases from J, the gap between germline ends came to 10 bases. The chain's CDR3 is CASSQWTASKNIQYF. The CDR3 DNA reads TGTGCCAGCAGCCAATGGACAGCAAGCAAAAACATTCAGTACTTC.

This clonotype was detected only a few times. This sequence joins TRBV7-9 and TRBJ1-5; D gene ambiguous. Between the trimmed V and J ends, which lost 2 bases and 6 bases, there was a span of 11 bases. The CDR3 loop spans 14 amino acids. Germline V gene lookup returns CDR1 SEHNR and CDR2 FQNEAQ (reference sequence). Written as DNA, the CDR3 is TGTGCCAGCAGCTTAACGGGGAACGGTCAGCCCCAGCATTTT. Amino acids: CASSLTGNGQPQHF. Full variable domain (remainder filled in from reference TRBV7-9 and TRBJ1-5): DTGVSQNPRHKITKRGQNVTFRCDPISEHNRLYWYRQTLGQGPEFLTYFQNEAQLEKSRLLSDRFSAERPKGSFSTLEIQRTEQGDSAMYLCASSLTGNGQPQHFGDGTRLSIL.

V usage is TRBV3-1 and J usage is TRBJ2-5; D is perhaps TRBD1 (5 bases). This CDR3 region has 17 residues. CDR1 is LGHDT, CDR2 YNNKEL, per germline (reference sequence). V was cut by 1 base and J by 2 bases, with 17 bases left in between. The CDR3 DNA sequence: TGTGCCAGCAGCCAAGCAGCCCTAGGACAAAGTCAAGAGACCCAGTACTTC. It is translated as CASSQAALGQSQETQYF.

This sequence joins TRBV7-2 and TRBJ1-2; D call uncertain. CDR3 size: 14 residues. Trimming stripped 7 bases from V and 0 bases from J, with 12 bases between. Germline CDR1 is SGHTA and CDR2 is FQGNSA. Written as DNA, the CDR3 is TGTGCCAGCACCCCGGGTAGGGCTAACTATGGCTACACCTTC. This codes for CASTPGRANYGYTF.

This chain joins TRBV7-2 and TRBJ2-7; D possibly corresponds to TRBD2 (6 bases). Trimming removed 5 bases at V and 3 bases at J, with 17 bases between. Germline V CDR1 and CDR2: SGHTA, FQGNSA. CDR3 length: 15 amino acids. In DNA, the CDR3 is TGTGCCAGCAGCGCCCTTTTCCTGGGGGGCTACGAGCAGTACTTC. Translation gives CASSALFLGGYEQYF. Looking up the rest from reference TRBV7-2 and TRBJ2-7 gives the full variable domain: GAGVSQSPSNKVTEKGKDVELRCDPISGHTALYWYRQSLGQGLEFLIYFQGNSAPDKSGLPSDRFSAERTGGSVSTLTIQRTQQEDSAVYLCASSALFLGGYEQYFGPGTRLTVT.

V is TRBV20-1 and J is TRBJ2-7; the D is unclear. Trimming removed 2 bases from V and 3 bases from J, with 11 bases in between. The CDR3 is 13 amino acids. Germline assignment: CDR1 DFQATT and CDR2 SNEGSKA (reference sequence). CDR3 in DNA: TGCAGTGCTAGACCCCTAAACGGCTACGAGCAGTACTTC. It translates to CSARPLNGYEQYF.

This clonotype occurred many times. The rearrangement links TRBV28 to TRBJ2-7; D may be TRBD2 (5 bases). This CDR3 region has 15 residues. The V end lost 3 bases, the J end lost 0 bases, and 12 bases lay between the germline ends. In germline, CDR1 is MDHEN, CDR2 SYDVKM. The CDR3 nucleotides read TGTGCCAGCAGTTTTGGCCGGGGTAGCTCCTACGAGCAGTACTTC. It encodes CASSFGRGSSYEQYF.

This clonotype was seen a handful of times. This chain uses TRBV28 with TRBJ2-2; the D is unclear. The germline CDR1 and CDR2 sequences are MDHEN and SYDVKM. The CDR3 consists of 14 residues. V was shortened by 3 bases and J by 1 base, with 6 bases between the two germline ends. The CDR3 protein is CASSFNENTGELFF. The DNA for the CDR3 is TGTGCCAGCAGTTTTAACGAGAACACCGGGGAGCTGTTTTTT.